This T cell receptor beta chain originates from a study of identical twins. General observations from the study: Sequences that were beta out-of-frame showed weaker excess twin sharing.

This clonotype was observed many times. The antigen remains unidentified. The germline V and J ends were trimmed by 3 bases and 5 bases, with 16 bases remaining between them. This CDR3 is 15 amino acids long. Template switching added a universal primer site; cDNA carried unique molecular identifiers. TCRdb processed the 5' RACE reads anew with MiXCR; each CDR3 protein has one entry. The table has 300,000 to 350,000 distinct CDR3 sequences, around an eighth seen once. The data were also submitted as part of a second study, on yellow fever vaccine responses in identical twins.

This clonotype was obtained from a woman in her late teens or twenties in good health. The sequencing sample was made of CD8+ T cells sorted from blood. The chain combines TRBV12-3 or TRBV12-4 with TRBJ2-5, with D perhaps TRBD1 or TRBD2 (5 bases each). The DNA for the CDR3 is TGTGCCAGCAGTTTTGGGGTACGGGGCGGGGAGACCCAGTACTTC. Encoded protein: CASSFGVRGGETQYF.